Below, 31 T cell receptor beta chains from the same sample are listed, as sequenced in a study of PD-1 blockade in classical Hodgkin lymphoma. Sequencing was performed with immunoSEQ multiplex PCR; in TCRdb, only in-frame clones are kept and a portion is missing. The sample has fewer than 15,000 clones, more than 75% seen once. The patients all showed relapse after autologous stem cell transplantation, while their brentuximab vedotin exposure varied. Sequenced material: peripheral blood mononuclear cells (PBMCs), taken at baseline. The receptors derive from a human donor with classical Hodgkin lymphoma.

This rearrangement joins TRBV9 to TRBJ2-3, with D perhaps TRBD1 (6 bases). V dropped 0 bases and J dropped 6 bases, with 17 bases sitting between them. This CDR3 has 16 residues. Germline CDR1 reads SGDLS; CDR2 reads YYNGEE. CDR3 loop: CASSVVRGPYADTQYF. The CDR3 DNA is TGTGCCAGCAGCGTAGTCAGGGGACCATATGCGGATACGCAGTATTTT. The variable domain in full, with the rest retrieved from reference TRBV9 and TRBJ2-3, is DSGVTQTPKHLITATGQRVTLRCSPRSGDLSVYWYQQSLDQGLQFLIQYYNGEERAKGNILERFSAQQFPDLHSELNLSSLELGDSALYFCASSVVRGPYADTQYFGPGTRLTVL.

The chain recombines TRBV19 with TRBJ2-1; D might be TRBD2 (6 bases). V was clipped by 4 bases and J by 5 bases, with 15 bases between them. CDR3 size: 15 residues. Germline V gives CDR1 LNHDA, CDR2 SQIVND (reference sequence). CDR3 residues: CASSREVGLNNEQFF. The CDR3 DNA sequence: TGTGCCAGTAGTAGGGAGGTGGGGTTGAACAATGAGCAGTTCTTC.

This clone has just a few counts. The chain combines TRBV6-7 with TRBJ2-1; maybe TRBD1 (6 bases). TRBV6-7 has ORF status, its function being uncertain. Trimming took off 4 bases at V and 4 bases at J, with 8 bases between the two ends. The CDR3 contains 13 residues. The CDR3 coding sequence is TGTGCCAGCAGTTTACAGGGTTACAATGAGCAGTTCTTC. Residues: CASSLQGYNEQFF.

This rearrangement joins TRBV19 to TRBJ1-4; D is unclear. The CDR3 is made up of 16 amino acids. Trimming shortened V by 3 bases and J by 6 bases, and 17 bases separated the two germline ends. The germline V gene encodes CDR1 LNHDA and CDR2 SQIVND (reference sequence). The CDR3 DNA is TGTGCCAGTAGTATCTGGGCCTCGGTCCGTGATGAAAAACTGTTTTTT. Protein sequence: CASSIWASVRDEKLFF. The variable domain in full, completed from reference TRBV19 and TRBJ1-4, reads DGGITQSPKYLFRKEGQNVTLSCEQNLNHDAMYWYRQDPGQGLRLIYYSQIVNDFQKGDIAEGYSVSREKKESFPLTVTSAQKNPTAFYLCASSIWASVRDEKLFFGSGTQLSVL.

This clone was detected only once. The genes are TRBV10-2 and TRBJ1-4, with 10 bases lining up with TRBD1. Germline assignment: CDR1 WSHSY and CDR2 SAAADI. The CDR3 loop spans 17 amino acids. V gave up 0 bases and J gave up 5 bases; unmatched junction bases: 6. The CDR3 region is CASSESGTGAPNEKLFF. In DNA, the CDR3 is TGCGCCAGCAGTGAGTCGGGGACAGGGGCTCCCAATGAAAAACTGTTTTTT.

The rearrangement uses TRBV5-6 and TRBJ1-2, with 7 bases fitting TRBD1. Germline CDR1 SGHDT, CDR2 YYEEEE. The trim removed 2 bases at V and 4 bases at J, leaving 5 bases unmatched. The CDR3 has 14 residues. The CDR3 reads CASSLGQAIYGYTF. DNA for the CDR3: TGTGCCAGCAGCTTAGGACAGGCGATCTATGGCTACACCTTC.

This clone was seen just once. The chain couples TRBV6-1 to TRBJ1-1, with TRBD1 identical over 8 bases. V gave up 6 bases and J gave up 4 bases; unmatched junction bases: 7. The CDR3 sequence is 14 residues long. Germline loops: CDR1 MNHNS, CDR2 SASEGT. Here the CDR3 DNA reads TGTGCCAGCAGGCCCGACAGGGGAGTCACTGAAGCTTTCTTT. It is translated as CASRPDRGVTEAFF.

Only one count was recorded for this clone. For the CDR3, the DNA is TGTGCCAGCAGACGCGTGGACTCCTCTGGAAACACCATATATTTT. Translation gives CASRRVDSSGNTIYF. V is TRBV6-6 and J is TRBJ1-3, with no clear D. The V gene lost 6 bases and the J gene lost 0 bases, with 12 bases spanning the gap. CDR3 length: 15 amino acids. Germline CDR1 is MNHNY and CDR2 is SVGAGI (reference sequence).

The chain joins TRBV7-9 to TRBJ1-5, with 11 bases identical to TRBD1. The CDR3 contains 15 residues. The junction had 6 bases not matched to a gene; V was cut back by 4 bases and J by 7 bases. Germline V CDR1 and CDR2: SEHNR, FQNEAQ (reference sequence). CDR3 DNA sequence: TGTGCCAGCAGCTCCGGACAGGGGGCATACCAGCCCCAGCATTTT. Translating it yields CASSSGQGAYQPQHF.

J is TRBJ2-3 and V is TRBV9; 10 bases map to TRBD2. CDR1 and CDR2 from the germline V gene are SGDLS and YYNGEE. The CDR3 has 14 amino acids. Losses at the gene ends were 4 bases for V and 4 bases for J; bases not matched to a gene: 3. The CDR3 sequence: CASSTSGKADTQYF. DNA for the CDR3: TGTGCCAGCAGCACTAGCGGGAAGGCAGATACGCAGTATTTT.

The chain links TRBV10-3 to TRBJ1-2, with D perhaps matching TRBD1 (6 bases). CDR1 ENHRY and CDR2 SYGVKD come from the germline V gene. The germline V and J ends were trimmed by 2 bases and 1 base, with 17 bases remaining between them. The CDR3 runs to 17 residues. CDR3 nucleotides: TGTGCCATCAGTGAGAGCACTCCAGGACAGAGTAACTATGGCTACACCTTC. It encodes CAISESTPGQSNYGYTF.

The chain has TRBV5-6 and TRBJ2-3; TRBD2 matches 7 bases. CDR3 length: 14 amino acids. Germline values: CDR1 SGHDT, CDR2 YYEEEE. Trimming at V came to 0 bases and at J to 6 bases, leaving 4 bases not matched to a gene. This chain's CDR3 is CASSLVAGEDTQYF. The CDR3 DNA follows: TGTGCCAGCAGCTTGGTTGCGGGGGAGGATACGCAGTATTTT.

The V and J genes are TRBV7-2 and TRBJ1-2; D remains ambiguous. The CDR3 spans 10 residues. Trimming cost V 2 bases and J 5 bases, with 0 bases left between them. Looked up from germline, CDR1 is SGHTA and CDR2 is FQGNSA. The CDR3 here is CASSLYGYTF. The DNA for the CDR3 is TGTGCCAGCAGCTTATATGGCTACACCTTC. The full variable domain, rest sourced from reference TRBV7-2 and TRBJ1-2, is GAGVSQSPSNKVTEKGKDVELRCDPISGHTALYWYRQSLGQGLEFLIYFQGNSAPDKSGLPSDRFSAERTGGSVSTLTIQRTQQEDSAVYLCASSLYGYTFGSGTRLTVV.

V is TRBV18 and J is TRBJ1-5; no clear D gene. The V end lost 3 bases, the J end lost 1 base, and 10 bases lay between the germline ends. Germline V lookup: CDR1 KGHSH, CDR2 LQKENI. This CDR3 has 15 amino acids. The CDR3 loop reads CASSPAELSNQPQHF. CDR3 bases: TGTGCCAGCTCACCGGCAGAACTAAGCAATCAGCCCCAGCATTTT.

As regards this clone: Additional DNA sequences in this sample encode the identical CDR3. The V gene is TRBV30, the J gene TRBJ1-6; TRBD1 agrees at 9 bases. Germline CDR1 GTSNPN, CDR2 SVGIG (reference sequence). The CDR3 consists of 15 residues. The CDR3 DNA is TGTGCGTCCTCCCGCGGGACAGGGCTGGGTTCACCCCTCCACTTT. Protein sequence: CASSRGTGLGSPLHF.

This clone was observed a few times. This rearrangement joins TRBV5-5 to TRBJ1-2; 9 bases map to TRBD1. The CDR3 sequence is 16 residues long. Losses at the gene ends were 4 bases for V and 5 bases for J; bases not matched to a gene: 12. The germline CDR1 and CDR2 sequences are SGHKS and YYEKEE (reference sequence). This CDR3 reads CASSLPGQGLRYGYTF. The CDR3 DNA reads TGTGCCAGCAGCCTTCCGGGACAGGGACTACGGTATGGCTACACCTTC.

The chain carries TRBV6-5 and TRBJ1-1; possible D gene TRBD1, 5 bases. Trimming left V 0 bases short and J 11 bases short, with 13 bases between. In germline, CDR1 is MNHEY, CDR2 SVGAGI. The CDR3 covers 13 residues. This CDR3 reads CASSYSWQGAAFF. CDR3 coding DNA: TGTGCCAGCAGTTACTCGTGGCAGGGTGCCGCTTTCTTT.

The V and J genes are TRBV5-6 and TRBJ2-1, with D possibly being TRBD1 (5 bases). V was shortened by 6 bases and J by 4 bases, with 14 bases between the two germline ends. The CDR3 extends over 14 amino acids. From germline, CDR1 is SGHDT and CDR2 YYEEEE. The CDR3 spells CASTSTDRYNEQFF. In DNA, the CDR3 is TGTGCCAGCACCTCAACCGACAGATACAATGAGCAGTTCTTC.

The chain combines TRBV5-4 with TRBJ2-7; 8 bases line up with TRBD2. Germline V gives CDR1 SGHNT, CDR2 YYREEE (reference sequence). V was pared by 0 bases and J by 7 bases, with 6 bases of the junction left unmatched. The CDR3 contains 14 residues. This CDR3 is CASSLVSERGEQYF. CDR3 sequence (DNA): TGTGCCAGCAGCTTGGTGAGCGAGCGGGGGGAGCAGTACTTC.

The chain couples TRBV27 to TRBJ2-2; the match to TRBD1 covers 9 bases. The CDR3 is 16 residues long. Per the germline V gene, CDR1 is MNHEY and CDR2 is SMNVEV (reference sequence). With V trimmed by 3 bases and J by 10 bases, 12 bases remained unmatched. CDR3 loop: CASSFVGGQGFVELFF. Here the CDR3 DNA reads TGTGCCAGCAGTTTTGTGGGGGGACAGGGCTTCGTGGAGCTGTTTTTT.

The chain has TRBV5-4 and TRBJ2-1; 9 bases agree with TRBD2. Germline CDR1 is SGHNT and CDR2 is YYREEE (reference sequence). This CDR3 has 16 amino acids. V was clipped by 0 bases and J by 1 base; unmatched bases: 2. The CDR3 loop reads CASSLGGGVSYNEQFF. The CDR3, as DNA: TGTGCCAGCAGCTTGGGCGGGGGGGTTTCCTACAATGAGCAGTTCTTC.

The chain carries TRBV6-6 and TRBJ2-7; D is perhaps TRBD2 (6 bases). The CDR3 totals 15 residues. CDR1 MNHNY and CDR2 SVGAGI come from the germline V gene (reference sequence). V was cut by 2 bases and J by 2 bases, with 13 bases left in between. The DNA of the CDR3 is TGTGCCAGCAGTTACGAATCGGGAGCCACCTACGAGCAGTACTTC. Its translation: CASSYESGATYEQYF.

This chain uses TRBV4-2 with TRBJ2-3; the match to TRBD1 covers 11 bases. The CDR3 is made up of 15 amino acids. Germline trimming cut 5 bases from V and 6 bases from J; bases unmatched to any gene: 7. Germline CDR1 reads LGHNA; CDR2 reads YNFKEQ. The CDR3 bases are TGTGCCAGCAGCTTGGAGGGACAGGGGGTCGATACGCAGTATTTT. It is translated as CASSLEGQGVDTQYF.

J is TRBJ1-4 and V is TRBV7-9; no firm D call. This CDR3 spans 17 amino acids. The V and J ends lost 0 bases and 0 bases respectively, with 11 bases between them. Germline CDR1 SEHNR, CDR2 FQNEAQ (reference sequence). The CDR3 nucleotides are TGTGCCAGCAGCTTAGCGTTTGGTGGGACAACTAATGAAAAACTGTTTTTT. Its protein product is CASSLAFGGTTNEKLFF.

The chain links TRBV30 to TRBJ1-5; no clear D. Germline V gives CDR1 GTSNPN, CDR2 SVGIG (reference sequence). V lost 0 bases and J lost 3, with 6 bases in between. CDR3 size: 13 residues. The CDR3, as DNA: TGTGCCTGGAGTGTACTACCCAATCAGCCCCAGCATTTT. Amino acids: CAWSVLPNQPQHF.

The chain recombines TRBV6-5 with TRBJ1-2; D gene unclear. The germline V gene has CDR1 MNHEY and CDR2 SVGAGI. The CDR3 is 12 amino acids. V lost 11 bases and J lost 0, with 10 bases in between. The CDR3 bases are TGTGCCTCAGCGGCTTCTAACTATGGCTACACCTTC. It is translated as CASAASNYGYTF.

This chain connects TRBV30 to TRBJ2-5; D is perhaps TRBD1 (6 bases). This CDR3 is 14 amino acids long. Per the germline V gene, CDR1 is GTSNPN and CDR2 is SVGIG (reference sequence). Trimming stripped 2 bases from V and 4 bases from J, with 14 bases between. In nucleotides, the CDR3 is TGTGCCTGGAGTAGGGGGAGTGAATCAGAGACCCAGTACTTC. As protein: CAWSRGSESETQYF. Filled out from reference TRBV30 and TRBJ2-5, the complete variable domain reads SQTIHQWPATLVQPVGSPLSLECTVEGTSNPNLYWYRQAAGRGLQLLFYSVGIGQISSEVPQNLSASRPQDRQFILSSKKLLLSDSGFYLCAWSRGSESETQYFGPGTRLLVL.

This clone is a singleton in its sample. The genes are TRBV19 and TRBJ1-1; 8 bases line up with TRBD1. Germline assignment: CDR1 LNHDA and CDR2 SQIVND (reference sequence). Trimming at V came to 7 bases and at J to 1 base, leaving 8 bases not matched to a gene. The CDR3 is 15 residues long. As DNA, the CDR3 is TGTGCCAGTACCCGCCCCGGGACAGGGAACACTGAAGCTTTCTTT. Translating gives CASTRPGTGNTEAFF.

Details on this clone: An end of the junction does not agree with germline; a read error may underlie this. The rearrangement uses TRBV6-6 and TRBJ2-2; D is unresolved. The V gene's germline CDR1 is MNHNY and CDR2 SVGAGI (reference sequence). This CDR3 has 12 residues. This CDR3 reads CASSYLTGELFF. As DNA, the CDR3 is TGTGCCAGCAGCTACTTAACCGGGGAGCTGTTTTTT.

V and J are TRBV10-3 and TRBJ2-4; TRBD2 might be the D (5 bases). This CDR3 is built from 16 residues. V gave up 10 bases and J gave up 0 bases, with 19 bases separating them. Germline V gene data show CDR1 as ENHRY and CDR2 as SYGVKD. CDR3 amino acids: CATAVSGTLAKNIQYF. CDR3 bases: TGTGCCACCGCAGTTTCGGGAACTCTAGCCAAAAACATTCAGTACTTC.

The gene calls are TRBV7-8 and TRBJ1-5, with a possible D match to TRBD1 (6 bases). V shed 1 base and J shed 7 bases, with 17 bases lying between them. The CDR3 covers 16 residues. The germline V gene has CDR1 SGHVS and CDR2 FQNEAQ. CDR3 DNA sequence: TGTGCCAGCAGCTTAGGCAGGGGTCGGGTAGGCCAGCCCCAGCATTTT. Translated, it gives CASSLGRGRVGQPQHF.